This TCR beta chain comes out of a study of blood T cell repertoires in COVID-19. Study summary: Spain, Italy and the United States supplied samples that represented acute and convalescent COVID-19. In each case, the material was cDNA or gDNA derived from T cells, B-cell-depleted T cells, or PBMCs.

This clone was found a few times. Original data processing: Scientists estimated how many nucleated cells there were by amplifying reference gene primers. Sequencing was performed with immunoSEQ multiplex PCR; in TCRdb, only in-frame clones are kept and a portion is missing. V and J calls and clone size are given by that table; D and trimming were obtained from the DNA. Altogether around 220,000 clones are present, approximately 87% being singletons, with the ten largest covering roughly 2.2%. V dropped 5 bases and J dropped 5; count of bases not matched to a gene: 15. Germline CDR1 is SEHNR and CDR2 is FQNEAQ (reference sequence). This CDR3 has 16 amino acids.

Material: peripheral blood. The TCR originated in a woman in her forties or fifties with acute or convalescent COVID-19. The rearrangement joins TRBV7-9 to TRBJ2-7; 7 bases agree with TRBD1. The CDR3 DNA reads TGTGCCAGCAGCCCGAGGGAAGGACAGGCTCTACACGAGCAGTACTTC. Residues: CASSPREGQALHEQYF.